Presented here are 32 T cell receptor beta chains from one specimen sequenced in a study of T cells in Graves' hyperthyroidism and ophthalmopathy (dated by TCRdb to between 2018 and 2021). Preparation of the library involved multiplex PCR. Sequenced using an Illumina HiSeq 2000. Amplification of TCR beta CDR3 regions was carried out from RNA transcripts. The first round of RT-PCR for the TCR CDR3 was performed with the HTBI primer set and the Qiagen OneStep RT-PCR kit. TCRdb ran its own pipeline on the public reads, namely fastp trimming at Q25 and MiXCR clone calling, and kept in-frame beta chains. Entries are consolidated by CDR3 protein sequence, retaining the most common genes and DNA. This sample gives around 300,000 distinct CDR3 sequences in total; 20% to 30% of them show up just once. About 25% of the sample comes from the top ten. What was sequenced was blood. The receptor source for this set is a middle-aged man with Graves' hyperthyroidism that later progressed to Graves' ophthalmopathy.

This clonotype has a count of ten or more. This chain links TRBV9 with TRBJ1-1, with a tentative D call TRBD1 (6 bases). The CDR3 length is 15 residues. The V end was cut by 3 bases, the J end by 5 bases, with 17 bases between. The germline V gene encodes CDR1 SGDLS and CDR2 YYNGEE. The CDR3 nucleotides read TGTGCCAGCAGCGGAACGACAGGCCCGGGGACTGAAGCTTTCTTT. As protein: CASSGTTGPGTEAFF.

This clonotype was seen at least ten times. The chain combines TRBV5-1 with TRBJ1-2; the D is unclear. Germline lookup yields CDR1 SGHRS and CDR2 YFSETQ. The CDR3 length is 13 residues. Trimming stripped 0 bases from V and 4 bases from J, with 7 bases between. The CDR3 region has the DNA TGCGCCAGCAGCTTGGAGGAAACCTATGGCTACACCTTC. Encoded protein: CASSLEETYGYTF.

This clonotype was seen ten or more times. The rearrangement uses TRBV2 and TRBJ1-1; D possibly corresponds to TRBD1 (6 bases). This CDR3 is 15 amino acids long. V lost 0 bases, J lost 7 bases, and 15 bases lay in between. The germline V gene has CDR1 SNHLY and CDR2 FYNNEI. The CDR3 DNA follows: TGTGCCAGCAGTGAAGCGACTAGGGGGACCAATGAAGCTTTCTTT. Translation gives CASSEATRGTNEAFF.

This clonotype was detected ten times or more. The chain carries TRBV9 and TRBJ2-5; 9 bases map to TRBD2. CDR1 and CDR2 from the germline V gene are SGDLS and YYNGEE. The V segment lost 2 bases and the J segment 1 base; nucleotides outside the gene matches: 3. The CDR3 loop spans 15 amino acids. The CDR3 DNA is TGTGCCAGCAGCGTGACTAGCGGAGTCCAAGAGACCCAGTACTTC. Translated, it gives CASSVTSGVQETQYF.

The genes are TRBV7-2 and TRBJ1-2, with 9 nucleotides matching TRBD1. Germline values: CDR1 SGHTA, CDR2 FQGNSA. V was pared by 5 bases and J by 5 bases, with 6 bases of the junction left unmatched. This CDR3 comprises 14 residues. The CDR3 loop is CASSPADRGYGYTF. The CDR3 DNA is TGTGCCAGCAGCCCAGCTGACAGGGGGTATGGCTACACCTTC.

CDR3 in amino acids: CASSRVGTAAYEQYF. The CDR3 bases are TGTGCCAGCAGCCGGGTCGGGACAGCTGCCTACGAGCAGTACTTC. The rearrangement links TRBV12-3 or TRBV12-4 to TRBJ2-7, with 7 bases aligning to TRBD1. V was clipped by 6 bases and J by 2 bases; unmatched bases: 10. This CDR3 is built from 15 residues.

This clonotype came up many times. The chain combines TRBV19 with TRBJ1-5; TRBD1 is a possible D gene (5 bases). CDR1 and CDR2 from the germline V gene are LNHDA and SQIVND (reference sequence). The CDR3 is made up of 16 amino acids. V gave up 5 bases and J gave up 5 bases, with 19 bases separating them. CDR3 DNA sequence: TGTGCCAGTAGTCTCCTGACTGGGGCGACTTATCAGCCCCAGCATTTT. It yields the protein CASSLLTGATYQPQHF. Drawing the rest from reference TRBV19 and TRBJ1-5, the complete variable domain is DGGITQSPKYLFRKEGQNVTLSCEQNLNHDAMYWYRQDPGQGLRLIYYSQIVNDFQKGDIAEGYSVSREKKESFPLTVTSAQKNPTAFYLCASSLLTGATYQPQHFGDGTRLSIL.

Here the CDR3 DNA reads TGTGCCAGCAGGCCCCAAACAGGGGGCGTCTACGAGCAGTACTTC. Translation: CASRPQTGGVYEQYF. The chain recombines TRBV28 with TRBJ2-7; 9 bases line up with TRBD1. This CDR3 region has 15 residues. The germline V gene has CDR1 MDHEN and CDR2 SYDVKM. Trimming at V came to 6 bases and at J to 3 bases, leaving 9 bases not matched to a gene. Using reference TRBV28 and TRBJ2-7 for the parts outside the CDR3, the full variable domain is DVKVTQSSRYLVKRTGEKVFLECVQDMDHENMFWYRQDPGLGLRLIYFSYDVKMKEKGDIPEGYSVSREKKERFSLILESASTNQTSMYLCASRPQTGGVYEQYFGPGTRLTVT.

Many counts were recorded for this clonotype. CDR3 coding DNA: TGTGCCAGCAGACCCAGACAGGGAGCCGAGCAGTACTTC. This encodes CASRPRQGAEQYF. V and J are TRBV27 and TRBJ2-7; 7 bases match TRBD1. J lost 6 bases, V lost 6 bases, and 8 bases had no gene match. Germline V gene lookup returns CDR1 MNHEY and CDR2 SMNVEV (reference sequence). The CDR3 sequence is 13 residues long.

This clonotype was counted ten times or more. The chain employs TRBV19 and TRBJ1-1, with unresolved D. Trimming pared 2 bases from V and 7 bases from J, leaving 8 bases between. CDR3 size: 12 residues. Germline CDR1 reads LNHDA; CDR2 reads SQIVND (reference sequence). CDR3 sequence: CASSIRGDEAFF. CDR3 nucleotides: TGTGCCAGTAGTATAAGAGGCGATGAAGCTTTCTTT.

This clonotype was counted ten times or more. CDR3 in amino acids: CASSPRAGTETQYF. The CDR3 DNA reads as TGCGCCAGCAGCCCCCGAGCGGGAACGGAGACCCAGTACTTC. The rearrangement uses TRBV4-1 and TRBJ2-5, with 7 nucleotides matching TRBD2. Per germline, CDR1 MGHRA and CDR2 YSYEKL. With V trimmed by 4 bases and J by 5 bases, 7 bases remained unmatched. This CDR3 comprises 14 residues.

The chain employs TRBV29-1 and TRBJ1-2; 8 bases map to TRBD1. V lost 5 bases and J lost 9; bases outside the gene matches: 11. CDR1 and CDR2 (germline): SQVTM, ANQGSEA. The CDR3 length is 13 residues. The CDR3 loop reads CSVSGTGVFSYTF. The CDR3 coding sequence is TGCAGCGTTTCCGGGACAGGAGTCTTTAGCTACACCTTC.

This clonotype was seen a few times. V is TRBV6-2 or TRBV6-3 and J is TRBJ1-1, with a tentative D call TRBD1 (6 bases). With 5 bases removed from V and 1 base from J, the gap between germline ends came to 26 bases. CDR1 MNHEY and CDR2 SVGEGT come from the germline V gene. The CDR3 consists of 19 residues. The CDR3, as DNA: TGTGCCAGCAGTATTTCCAGGGGCCGCGCGTCCAAAACGAACACTGAAGCTTTCTTT. Translated, it gives CASSISRGRASKTNTEAFF.

V and J are TRBV27 and TRBJ1-1; no clear D. V dropped 2 bases and J dropped 10 bases, with 8 bases sitting between them. The CDR3 is 11 amino acids. Germline assignment: CDR1 MNHEY and CDR2 SMNVEV (reference sequence). CDR3 residues: CASSLGNRAFF. DNA for the CDR3: TGTGCCAGCAGTTTAGGGAACCGAGCTTTCTTT.

This sequence joins TRBV12-3 or TRBV12-4 and TRBJ1-1; 7 nucleotides match TRBD1. The CDR3 totals 14 residues. Trimming took 5 bases from V and 2 from J; bases not matched to a gene: 5. CDR3 in amino acids: CASSGDRTNTEAFF. The CDR3 bases are TGTGCCAGCAGTGGGGACAGAACTAACACTGAAGCTTTCTTT.

Many counts were recorded for this clonotype. The genes are TRBV27 and TRBJ2-7; possible D gene TRBD1, 6 bases. Germline V gene data show CDR1 as MNHEY and CDR2 as SMNVEV (reference sequence). The CDR3 loop spans 14 amino acids. V lost 2 bases and J lost 1, with 9 bases in between. CDR3 sequence reads: CASSLIGGSYEQYF. The DNA of the CDR3 is TGTGCCAGCAGTTTAATAGGGGGATCCTACGAGCAGTACTTC.

This clonotype was recorded a few times. This rearrangement joins TRBV7-8 to TRBJ2-7; 10 positions agree with TRBD1. The ends lost 6 bases at V and 6 bases at J; junction bases unmatched: 8. The length of the CDR3 is 14 residues. The V gene's germline CDR1 is SGHVS and CDR2 FQNEAQ. This CDR3 reads CASRKSGTGVEQYF. The CDR3 DNA sequence: TGTGCCAGCAGAAAAAGCGGGACAGGGGTCGAGCAGTACTTC. Full variable domain (missing parts from reference TRBV7-8 and TRBJ2-7): GAGVSQSPRYKVAKRGQDVALRCDPISGHVSLFWYQQALGQGPEFLTYFQNEAQLDKSGLPSDRFFAERPEGSVSTLKIQRTQQEDSAVYLCASRKSGTGVEQYFGPGTRLTVT.

In DNA form, the CDR3 reads TGTGCCAGCAGTTTAGGTCTAGCGTATGGGACCTCCTACGAGCAGTACTTC. Translating gives CASSLGLAYGTSYEQYF. The V call is TRBV28, the J call TRBJ2-7, with D maybe TRBD2 (6 bases). Trimming left V 2 bases short and J 0 bases short, with 17 bases between. The CDR3 extends over 17 amino acids. CDR1 is MDHEN, CDR2 SYDVKM, per germline.

This clonotype was detected many times. The chain recombines TRBV18 with TRBJ2-1; the match to TRBD2 covers 7 bases. This CDR3 spans 13 amino acids. V shed 6 bases, J shed 5 bases, and the junction held 4 bases outside the gene matches. Germline lookup yields CDR1 KGHSH and CDR2 LQKENI. CDR3 loop: CASSPGTNNEQFF. The CDR3 DNA follows: TGTGCCAGCTCCCCCGGGACTAACAATGAGCAGTTCTTC.

At least ten counts were recorded for this clonotype. V is TRBV12-3 or TRBV12-4 and J is TRBJ1-2, with 11 nucleotides matching TRBD1. V trimming: 7 bases; J trimming: 5 bases; junction bases outside the gene matches: 3. The CDR3 runs 13 residues. CDR3 DNA: TGTGCCAGCAAGGACAGGGGGCCTTATGGCTACACCTTC. Translating it yields CASKDRGPYGYTF.

There are many counts of this clonotype. The rearrangement uses TRBV18 and TRBJ2-5, with 8 bases that match TRBD1. After removal of 4 bases from V and 2 bases from J, the junction contained 6 bases not matched to a gene. The CDR3 sequence is 15 residues long. CDR1 is KGHSH, CDR2 LQKENI, per germline. The DNA of the CDR3 is TGTGCCAGCTCACTTTGGACAGGGAGTCAAGAGACCCAGTACTTC. Protein: CASSLWTGSQETQYF.

The chain combines TRBV12-3 or TRBV12-4 with TRBJ2-2; D possibly uses TRBD1 or TRBD2 (6 bases each). The ends were cut back, 6 bases at V and 4 bases at J, with 9 bases in the middle. The CDR3 sequence is 13 residues long. For the CDR3, the DNA is TGTGCCAGCAGACAGGGAGGCACCGGGGAGCTGTTTTTT. It specifies CASRQGGTGELFF.

This clonotype occurred many times. The chain carries TRBV28 and TRBJ1-5, with 8 bases identical to TRBD1. Germline trimming cut 6 bases from V and 1 base from J; bases unmatched to any gene: 5. CDR3 length: 15 amino acids. Germline CDR1 and CDR2: MDHEN and SYDVKM. CDR3 bases: TGTGCCAGCAGAGACAGGGGTAGCAGCAATCAGCCCCAGCATTTT. Amino acids: CASRDRGSSNQPQHF.

In this sample, this clonotype turned up many times. This sequence joins TRBV12-3 or TRBV12-4 and TRBJ2-7; maybe TRBD1 (7 bases). The V gene lost 5 bases and the J gene lost 5 bases, with 16 bases spanning the gap. This CDR3 spans 14 amino acids. The CDR3 DNA follows: TGTGCCAGCAGTCCCCGGGGGCAGGGGGACGAGCAGTACTTC. It translates to CASSPRGQGDEQYF.

This clonotype came up a few times. The chain recombines TRBV20-1 with TRBJ2-7, with D possibly being TRBD1 (5 bases). Germline CDR1 is DFQATT and CDR2 is SNEGSKA (reference sequence). The V gene lost 7 bases and the J gene lost 0 bases, with 10 bases spanning the gap. The CDR3 extends over 12 amino acids. The CDR3 sequence: CSELDNSYEQYF. Written as DNA, the CDR3 is TGCAGTGAATTGGACAACTCCTACGAGCAGTACTTC.

This clonotype showed up many times. The chain recombines TRBV5-1 with TRBJ1-5; no firm D call. Germline assignment: CDR1 SGHRS and CDR2 YFSETQ. This CDR3 region has 15 residues. Trimming left V 2 bases short and J 4 bases short, with 13 bases between. The CDR3 DNA follows: TGCGCCAGCAGCTTAGACCCCACCGAAAATCAGCCCCAGCATTTT. This translates into CASSLDPTENQPQHF. Variable domain in full (rest from reference TRBV5-1 and TRBJ1-5): KAGVTQTPRYLIKTRGQQVTLSCSPISGHRSVSWYQQTPGQGLQFLFEYFSETQRNKGNFPGRFSGRQFSNSRSEMNVSTLELGDSALYLCASSLDPTENQPQHFGDGTRLSIL.

This clonotype was recorded at least ten times. V gene TRBV20-1 combines with J gene TRBJ2-7; TRBD2 matches at 12 bases. Germline CDR1 is DFQATT and CDR2 is SNEGSKA (reference sequence). This CDR3 is built from 14 residues. The V gene end was trimmed by 5 bases and the J gene end by 1 base; junction bases not matched to a gene: 3. In nucleotides, the CDR3 is TGCAGTGCTCGACTAGCGGGAGTATCCTACGAGCAGTACTTC. This sequence encodes CSARLAGVSYEQYF.

This clonotype showed up just a few times. The chain combines TRBV18 with TRBJ2-2, with unresolved D. Germline loops: CDR1 KGHSH, CDR2 LQKENI. V lost 0 bases to trimming and J lost 1 base, with 9 bases between them. The CDR3 totals 16 residues. CDR3 in DNA: TGTGCCAGCTCACCACCGAACTCCCGGAACACCGGGGAGCTGTTTTTT. This translates into CASSPPNSRNTGELFF.

This clonotype has only one observation. This chain uses TRBV20-1 with TRBJ2-5; 9 nucleotides agree with TRBD2. Losses at the gene ends were 3 bases for V and 1 base for J; bases not matched to a gene: 6. Germline lookup yields CDR1 DFQATT and CDR2 SNEGSKA (reference sequence). CDR3 size: 15 residues. The chain's CDR3 is CSASPSGDRQETQYF. Written as DNA, the CDR3 is TGCAGTGCTAGCCCTAGCGGGGACCGCCAAGAGACCCAGTACTTC.

This clonotype was picked up many times. The chain couples TRBV30 to TRBJ2-7; TRBD1 matches 12 bases. CDR3 size: 15 residues. V lost 1 base, J lost 5 bases, and 6 bases stayed unmatched. Germline V gene data show CDR1 as GTSNPN and CDR2 as SVGIG (reference sequence). The CDR3 nucleotides are TGTGCCTGGAGTGAGTGGGACAGGGGGCGAGACGAGCAGTACTTC. This codes for CAWSEWDRGRDEQYF.

The chain links TRBV29-1 to TRBJ2-2; TRBD1 might be the D (6 bases). V gave up 7 bases and J gave up 8 bases, with 14 bases separating them. Germline lookup yields CDR1 SQVTM and CDR2 ANQGSEA. The CDR3 covers 12 residues. The DNA of the CDR3 is TGCAGCGCTGGTCGAGGGACAGGGGAGCTGTTTTTT. The encoded protein is CSAGRGTGELFF.

The chain uses TRBV5-1 and TRBJ2-2; D gene ambiguous. The CDR3 runs 14 residues. Between the trimmed V and J ends, which lost 4 bases and 6 bases, there was a span of 13 bases. CDR1 is SGHRS and CDR2 is YFSETQ in the germline V gene. The CDR3 here is CASSPLMGAGELFF. CDR3 in DNA: TGCGCCAGCAGCCCCCTGATGGGCGCCGGGGAGCTGTTTTTT.